This T cell receptor (beta chain) was retrieved from a study of blood T cell repertoires in COVID-19. Authors' processing steps: From reference gene primer amplification, estimates of nucleated cell counts were derived. The protocol was immunoSEQ multiplex PCR, while the TCRdb copy is restricted to in-frame clones and leaves out a portion. Clone size and V and J calls were adopted from that table, with D and trimming inferred from the DNA. The data show approximately 290,000 clones, about 89% seen once. Germline V CDR1 and CDR2: SGHRS, YFSETQ. This CDR3 spans 17 amino acids. V gave up 3 bases and J gave up 6 bases; unmatched junction bases: 11.

The V and J genes are TRBV5-1 and TRBJ2-3; 12 bases agree with TRBD2. Sequencing input: peripheral blood. This receptor was identified in a man younger than 40 with acute or convalescent COVID-19. Here the CDR3 DNA reads TGCGCCAGCAGCTCCAACCCCGGGACTAGCGGGTGGGATACGCAGTATTTT. It encodes CASSSNPGTSGWDTQYF.